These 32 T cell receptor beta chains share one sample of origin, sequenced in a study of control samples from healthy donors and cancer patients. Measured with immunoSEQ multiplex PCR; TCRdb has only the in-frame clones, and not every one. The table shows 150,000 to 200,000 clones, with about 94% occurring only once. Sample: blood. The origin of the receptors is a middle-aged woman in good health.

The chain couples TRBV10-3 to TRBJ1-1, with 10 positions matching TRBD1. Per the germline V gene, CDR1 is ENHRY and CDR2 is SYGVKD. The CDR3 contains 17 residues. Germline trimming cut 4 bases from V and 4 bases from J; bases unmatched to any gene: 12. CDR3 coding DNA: TGTGCCATCAGTGGGGACAGGGGCGGAAGGTCGGGCACTGAAGCTTTCTTT. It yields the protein CAISGDRGGRSGTEAFF.

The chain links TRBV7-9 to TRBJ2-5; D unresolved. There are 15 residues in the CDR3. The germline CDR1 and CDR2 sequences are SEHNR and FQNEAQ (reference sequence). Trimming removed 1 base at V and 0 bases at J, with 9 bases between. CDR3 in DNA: TGTGCCAGCAGCTTAGGTACCGAGTACCAAGAGACCCAGTACTTC. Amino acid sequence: CASSLGTEYQETQYF.

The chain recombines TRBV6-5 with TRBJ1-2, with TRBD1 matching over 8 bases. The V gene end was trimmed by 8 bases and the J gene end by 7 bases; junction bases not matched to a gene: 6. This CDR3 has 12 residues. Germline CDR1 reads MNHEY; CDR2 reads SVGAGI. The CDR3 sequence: CASLQGASGYTF. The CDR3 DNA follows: TGTGCCAGCCTTCAGGGGGCTTCTGGCTACACCTTC.

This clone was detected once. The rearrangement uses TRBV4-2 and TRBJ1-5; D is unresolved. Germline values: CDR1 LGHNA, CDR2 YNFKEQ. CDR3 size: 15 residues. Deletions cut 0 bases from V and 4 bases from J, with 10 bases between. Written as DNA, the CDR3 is TGTGCCAGCAGCCAAGATTGGGCGAATAATCAGCCCCAGCATTTT. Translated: CASSQDWANNQPQHF.

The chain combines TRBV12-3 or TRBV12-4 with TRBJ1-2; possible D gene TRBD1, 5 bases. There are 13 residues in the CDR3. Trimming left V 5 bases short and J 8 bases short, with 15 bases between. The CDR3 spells CASSLQEWGGYTF. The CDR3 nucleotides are TGTGCCAGCAGTCTACAGGAGTGGGGCGGCTACACCTTC.

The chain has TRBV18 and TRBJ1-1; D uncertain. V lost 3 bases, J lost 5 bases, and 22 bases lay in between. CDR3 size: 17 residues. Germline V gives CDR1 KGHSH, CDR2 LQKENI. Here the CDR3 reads CASSPSQTVGAATEAFF. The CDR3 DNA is TGTGCCAGCTCACCGTCCCAAACAGTGGGAGCAGCGACTGAAGCTTTCTTT.

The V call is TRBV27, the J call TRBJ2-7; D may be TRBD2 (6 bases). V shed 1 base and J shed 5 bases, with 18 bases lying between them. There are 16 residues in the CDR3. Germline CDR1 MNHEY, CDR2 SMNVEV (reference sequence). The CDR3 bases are TGTGCCAGCAGTTTATTCCTCCCAGGGAGGCAGCACGAGCAGTACTTC. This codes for CASSLFLPGRQHEQYF.

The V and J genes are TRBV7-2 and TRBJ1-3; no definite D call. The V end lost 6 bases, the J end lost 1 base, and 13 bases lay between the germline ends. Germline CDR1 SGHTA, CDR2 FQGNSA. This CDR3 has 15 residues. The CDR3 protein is CASRFRGGSGNTIYF. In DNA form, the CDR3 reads TGTGCCAGCAGGTTCCGTGGAGGGTCTGGAAACACCATATATTTT.

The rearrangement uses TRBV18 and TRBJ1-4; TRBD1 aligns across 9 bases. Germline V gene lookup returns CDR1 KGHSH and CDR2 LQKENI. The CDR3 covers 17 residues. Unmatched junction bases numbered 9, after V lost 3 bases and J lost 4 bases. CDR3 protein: CASSPGQGRGVNEKLFF. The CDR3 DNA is TGTGCCAGCTCACCGGGACAGGGACGCGGAGTTAATGAAAAACTGTTTTTT. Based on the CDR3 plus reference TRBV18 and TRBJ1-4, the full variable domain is NAGVMQNPRHLVRRRGQEARLRCSPMKGHSHVYWYRQLPEEGLKFMVYLQKENIIDESGMPKERFSAEFPKEGPSILRIQQVVRGDSAAYFCASSPGQGRGVNEKLFFGSGTQLSVL.

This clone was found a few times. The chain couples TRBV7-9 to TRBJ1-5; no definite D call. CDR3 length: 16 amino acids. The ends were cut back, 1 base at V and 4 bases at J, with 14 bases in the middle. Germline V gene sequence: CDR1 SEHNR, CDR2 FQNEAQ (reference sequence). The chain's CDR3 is CASSLGRTERNQPQHF. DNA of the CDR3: TGTGCCAGCAGCTTAGGTAGGACTGAAAGAAATCAGCCCCAGCATTTT. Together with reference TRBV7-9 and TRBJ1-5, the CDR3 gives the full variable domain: DTGVSQNPRHKITKRGQNVTFRCDPISEHNRLYWYRQTLGQGPEFLTYFQNEAQLEKSRLLSDRFSAERPKGSFSTLEIQRTEQGDSAMYLCASSLGRTERNQPQHFGDGTRLSIL.

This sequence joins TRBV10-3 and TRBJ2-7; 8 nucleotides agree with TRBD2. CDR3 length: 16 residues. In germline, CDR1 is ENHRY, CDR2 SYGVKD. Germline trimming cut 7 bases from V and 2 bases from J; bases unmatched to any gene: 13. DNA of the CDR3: TGTGCCATCATTAGCGACGATAGCGGGAACCCCTACGAGCAGTACTTC. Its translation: CAIISDDSGNPYEQYF.

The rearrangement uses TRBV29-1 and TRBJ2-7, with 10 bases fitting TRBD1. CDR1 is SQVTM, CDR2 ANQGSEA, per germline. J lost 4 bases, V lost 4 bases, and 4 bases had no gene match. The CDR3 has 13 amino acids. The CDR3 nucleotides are TGCAGCGTTGTGGGACAGGGGCGGTACGAGCAGTACTTC. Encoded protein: CSVVGQGRYEQYF.

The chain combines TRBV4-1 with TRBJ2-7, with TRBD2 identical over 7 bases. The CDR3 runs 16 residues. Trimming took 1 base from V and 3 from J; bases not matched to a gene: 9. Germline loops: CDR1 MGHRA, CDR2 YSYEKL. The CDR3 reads CASSQGAAGKGYEQYF. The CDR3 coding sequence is TGCGCCAGCAGCCAAGGGGCAGCGGGAAAGGGCTACGAGCAGTACTTC.

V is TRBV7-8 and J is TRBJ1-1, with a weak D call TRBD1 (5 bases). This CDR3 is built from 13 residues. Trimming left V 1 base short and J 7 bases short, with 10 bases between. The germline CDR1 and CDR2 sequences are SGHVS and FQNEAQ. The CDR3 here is CASSLESGGEAFF. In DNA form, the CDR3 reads TGTGCCAGCAGCTTAGAGTCCGGGGGTGAAGCTTTCTTT.

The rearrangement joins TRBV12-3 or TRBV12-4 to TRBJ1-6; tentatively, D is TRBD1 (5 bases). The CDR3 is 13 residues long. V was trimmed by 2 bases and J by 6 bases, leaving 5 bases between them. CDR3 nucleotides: TGTGCCAGCAGTTTACAGGGTAATTCACCCCTCCACTTT. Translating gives CASSLQGNSPLHF.

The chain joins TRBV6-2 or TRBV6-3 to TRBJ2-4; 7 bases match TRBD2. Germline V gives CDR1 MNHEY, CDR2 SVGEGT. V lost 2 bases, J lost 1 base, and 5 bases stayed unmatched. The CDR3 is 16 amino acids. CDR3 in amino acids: CASSYRAGAAKNIQYF. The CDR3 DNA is TGTGCCAGCAGTTACAGGGCGGGAGCCGCCAAAAACATTCAGTACTTC.

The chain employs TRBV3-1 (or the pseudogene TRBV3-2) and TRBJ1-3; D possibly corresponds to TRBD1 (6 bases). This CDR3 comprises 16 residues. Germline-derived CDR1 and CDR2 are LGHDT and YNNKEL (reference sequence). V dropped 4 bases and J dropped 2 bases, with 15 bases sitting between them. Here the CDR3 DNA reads TGTGCCAGCAGCCCGCTCAGGGGAAGAGCTGGAAACACCATATATTTT. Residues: CASSPLRGRAGNTIYF.

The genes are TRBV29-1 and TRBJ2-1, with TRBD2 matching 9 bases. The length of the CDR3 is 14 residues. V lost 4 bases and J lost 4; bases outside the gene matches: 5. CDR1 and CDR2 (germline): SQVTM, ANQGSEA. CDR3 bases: TGCAGCGTTGGGGCTAGCGGGGAATACAATGAGCAGTTCTTC. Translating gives CSVGASGEYNEQFF.

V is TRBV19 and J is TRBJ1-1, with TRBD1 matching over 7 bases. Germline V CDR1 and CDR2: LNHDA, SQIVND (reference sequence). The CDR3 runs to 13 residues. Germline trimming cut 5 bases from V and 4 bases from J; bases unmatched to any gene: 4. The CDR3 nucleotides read TGTGCCAGTAGTCGGAGGGGGCCCACTGAAGCTTTCTTT. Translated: CASSRRGPTEAFF.

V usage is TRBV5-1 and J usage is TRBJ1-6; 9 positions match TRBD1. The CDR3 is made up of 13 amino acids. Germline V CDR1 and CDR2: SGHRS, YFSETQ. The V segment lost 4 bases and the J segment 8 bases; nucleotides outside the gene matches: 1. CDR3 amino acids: CASSRDRDSPLHF. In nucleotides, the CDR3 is TGCGCCAGCAGCCGGGACAGGGATTCACCCCTCCACTTT.

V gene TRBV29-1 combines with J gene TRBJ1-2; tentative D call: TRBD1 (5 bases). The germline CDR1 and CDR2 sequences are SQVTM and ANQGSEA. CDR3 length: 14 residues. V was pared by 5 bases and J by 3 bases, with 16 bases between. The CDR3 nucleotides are TGCAGCGTTCCCCCGGTGGGGGGGGACTATGGCTACACCTTC. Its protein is CSVPPVGGDYGYTF.

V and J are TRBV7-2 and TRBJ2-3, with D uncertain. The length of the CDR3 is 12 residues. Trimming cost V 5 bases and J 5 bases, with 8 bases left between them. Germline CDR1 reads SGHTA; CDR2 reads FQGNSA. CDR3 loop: CASSPDGDTQYF. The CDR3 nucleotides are TGTGCCAGCAGCCCGGATGGAGATACGCAGTATTTT.

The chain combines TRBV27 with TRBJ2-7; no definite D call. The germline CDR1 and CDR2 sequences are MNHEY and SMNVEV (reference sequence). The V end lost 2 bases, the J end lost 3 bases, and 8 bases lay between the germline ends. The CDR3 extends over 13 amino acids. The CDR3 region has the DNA TGTGCCAGCAGTTTAAACCCCAGCTACGAGCAGTACTTC. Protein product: CASSLNPSYEQYF.

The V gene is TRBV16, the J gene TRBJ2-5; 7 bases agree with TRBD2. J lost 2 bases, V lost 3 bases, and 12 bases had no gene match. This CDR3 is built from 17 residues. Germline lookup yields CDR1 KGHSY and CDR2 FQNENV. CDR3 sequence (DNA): TGTGCCAGCAGCCAGCCCGGCGGGACTACCACGCAAGAGACCCAGTACTTC. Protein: CASSQPGGTTTQETQYF.

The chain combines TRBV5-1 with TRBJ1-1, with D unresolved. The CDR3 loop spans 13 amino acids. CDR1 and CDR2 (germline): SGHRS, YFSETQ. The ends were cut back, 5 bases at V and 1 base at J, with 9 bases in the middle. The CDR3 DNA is TGCGCCAGCAGGTTAGAACCGAACACTGAAGCTTTCTTT. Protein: CASRLEPNTEAFF.

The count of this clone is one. The CDR3 DNA sequence: TGTGCCAGCTCACCACCGGTGGGCAGGGGGACACCTAACTATGGCTACACCTTC. Its translation: CASSPPVGRGTPNYGYTF. J is TRBJ1-2 and V is TRBV18; 7 positions match TRBD1. Germline V CDR1 and CDR2: KGHSH, LQKENI. V was pared by 0 bases and J by 0 bases, with 10 bases of the junction left unmatched. CDR3 size: 18 residues.

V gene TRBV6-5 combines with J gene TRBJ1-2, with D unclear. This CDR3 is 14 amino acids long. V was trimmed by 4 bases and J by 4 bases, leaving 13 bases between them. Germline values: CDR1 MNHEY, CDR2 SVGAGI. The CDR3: CASSSDRVTYGYTF. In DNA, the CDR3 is TGTGCCAGCAGTTCCGACCGGGTGACCTATGGCTACACCTTC.

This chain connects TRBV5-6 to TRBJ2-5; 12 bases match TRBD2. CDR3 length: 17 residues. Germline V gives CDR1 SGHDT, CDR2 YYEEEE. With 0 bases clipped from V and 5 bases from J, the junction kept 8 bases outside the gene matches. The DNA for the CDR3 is TGTGCCAGCAGCTTGGTTCTAGCGGGAGGGTCCTTGGAGACCCAGTACTTC. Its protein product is CASSLVLAGGSLETQYF.

As DNA, the CDR3 is TGTGCCAGCAGTTTATTCCCCGGCCAGATGAACACTGAAGCTTTCTTT. Translating gives CASSLFPGQMNTEAFF. V usage is TRBV27 and J usage is TRBJ1-1; the D is unclear. The germline CDR1 and CDR2 sequences are MNHEY and SMNVEV (reference sequence). The CDR3 has 16 amino acids. V was trimmed by 1 base and J by 0 bases, leaving 12 bases between them.

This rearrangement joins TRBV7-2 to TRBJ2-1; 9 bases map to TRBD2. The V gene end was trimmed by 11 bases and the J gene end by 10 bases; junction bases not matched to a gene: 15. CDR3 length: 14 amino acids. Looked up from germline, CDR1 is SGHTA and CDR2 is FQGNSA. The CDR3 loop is CASRRTSVDGEQFF. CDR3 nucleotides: TGTGCCTCAAGACGGACTAGCGTCGACGGGGAGCAGTTCTTC.

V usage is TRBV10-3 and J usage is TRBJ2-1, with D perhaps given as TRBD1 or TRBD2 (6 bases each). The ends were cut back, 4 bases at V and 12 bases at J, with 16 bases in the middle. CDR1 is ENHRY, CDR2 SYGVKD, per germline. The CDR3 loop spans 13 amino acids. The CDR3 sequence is CAISGGTQGGQFF. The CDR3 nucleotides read TGTGCCATCAGTGGCGGGACACAGGGTGGGCAGTTCTTC.

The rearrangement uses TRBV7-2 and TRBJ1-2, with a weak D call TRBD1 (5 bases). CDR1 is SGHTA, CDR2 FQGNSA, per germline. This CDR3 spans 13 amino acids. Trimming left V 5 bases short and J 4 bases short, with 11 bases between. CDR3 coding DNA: TGTGCCAGCAGCCTTCAGGGCCCCTATGGCTACACCTTC. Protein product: CASSLQGPYGYTF.